This T cell receptor beta chain was recovered during a study of neurological immune-mediated disorders. Study-level results: The level of TCR clonal expansion was highest in patients with HTLV-1-associated myelopathy and lowest in multiple sclerosis, where it fell below the level seen in healthy controls. The study found no CDR3 amino acid sequences shared by expanded clones across subjects, suggesting private repertoires in all groups.

Using its own MiXCR run on the 5' RACE reads, TCRdb lists one record per CDR3 protein. This repertoire shows tens of thousands of distinct CDR3 sequences, 15% to 20% found once; its top ten account for roughly 15%. CDR1 and CDR2 from the germline V gene are SGHVS and FNYEAQ. The CDR3 sequence is 15 residues long. Trimming at V came to 4 bases and at J to 3 bases, leaving 8 bases not matched to a gene. PBMCs stored at -80 C, 2 million in total, were the source of the unsorted libraries. This clonotype came up many times. Its antigen is unidentified. Input material: PBMCs. The rearrangement joins TRBV7-6 to TRBJ1-1; 7 bases match TRBD1. The clonotype was recovered from a woman in her thirties or forties in good health. The CDR3 coding sequence is TGTGCCAGCAGCTCGTATGACAGGGCCTACACTGAAGCTTTCTTT. This encodes CASSSYDRAYTEAFF.